This T cell receptor (beta chain) derives from a study of neurological immune-mediated disorders. Regarding the study as a whole: TCR clonal expansion peaked in HTLV-1-associated myelopathy patients and was lowest in multiple sclerosis patients.

CDR3 length equals 15 residues. Trimming took 3 bases from V and 3 from J; bases not matched to a gene: 5. Germline CDR1 SGHTA, CDR2 FQGNSA. Stated time point: longitudinal time-point 1 (baseline). Unsorted libraries were prepared from 2 million PBMCs held at -80 C. Many counts were recorded for this clonotype. Antigen unknown. Synthesis of cDNA was accomplished via 5'RACE employing 10-nucleotide random UMIs. The yield of each sequencing run was over 170 million TCR-beta sequences from 15-18 subjects. TCRdb re-derived calls from the 5' RACE reads in MiXCR, one entry per CDR3 protein. Found here are 71,000 or so distinct CDR3 sequences, roughly an eighth of them singletons; the top ten hold around 4.3%.

The rearrangement joins TRBV7-2 to TRBJ2-1; 7 nucleotides line up with TRBD2. The receptor was derived from a female donor with HTLV-1-associated myelopathy (HAM/TSP). Sample: PBMCs. Here the CDR3 reads CASSFWGGSYNEQFF. The CDR3 nucleotides read TGTGCCAGCAGCTTTTGGGGGGGGAGCTACAATGAGCAGTTCTTC.